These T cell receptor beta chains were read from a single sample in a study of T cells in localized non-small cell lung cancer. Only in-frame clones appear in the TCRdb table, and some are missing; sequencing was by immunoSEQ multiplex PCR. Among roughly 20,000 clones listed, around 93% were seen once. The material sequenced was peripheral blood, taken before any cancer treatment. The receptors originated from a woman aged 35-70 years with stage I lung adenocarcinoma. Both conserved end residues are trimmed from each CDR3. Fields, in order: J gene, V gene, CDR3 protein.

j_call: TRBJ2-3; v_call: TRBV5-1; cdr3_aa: ASSLFPGLSTDTQY
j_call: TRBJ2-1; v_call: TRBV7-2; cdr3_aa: ASSLASGGSMYNEQF
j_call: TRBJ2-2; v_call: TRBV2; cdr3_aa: ASSANIGGELF
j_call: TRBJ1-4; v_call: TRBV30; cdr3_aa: AWDRVAEKLF
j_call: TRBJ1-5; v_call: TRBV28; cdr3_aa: ASVLDGGNSNQPQH
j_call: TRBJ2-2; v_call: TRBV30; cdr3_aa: AWMESYTGELF
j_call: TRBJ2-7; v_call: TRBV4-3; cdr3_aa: ASSQDLGGGAYEQY
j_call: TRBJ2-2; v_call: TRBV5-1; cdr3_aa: ASSLGPSGQGHGELF
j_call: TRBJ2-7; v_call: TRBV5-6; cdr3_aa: ASSLEGSGRAIYEQY
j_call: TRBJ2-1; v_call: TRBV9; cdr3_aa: ASSVEPPNEQF
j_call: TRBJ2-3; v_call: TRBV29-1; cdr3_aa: SVEVGSSGDTQY
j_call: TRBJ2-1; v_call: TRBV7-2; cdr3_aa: ASSPGTSGNEQF
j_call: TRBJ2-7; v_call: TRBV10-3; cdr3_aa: AITPGGSGEQY
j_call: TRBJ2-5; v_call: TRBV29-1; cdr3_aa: SSRTSGGQETQY
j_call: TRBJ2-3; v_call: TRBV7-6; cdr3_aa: ASSLAGGQQTQY
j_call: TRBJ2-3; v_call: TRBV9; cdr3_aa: ASSATGTPGDTQY